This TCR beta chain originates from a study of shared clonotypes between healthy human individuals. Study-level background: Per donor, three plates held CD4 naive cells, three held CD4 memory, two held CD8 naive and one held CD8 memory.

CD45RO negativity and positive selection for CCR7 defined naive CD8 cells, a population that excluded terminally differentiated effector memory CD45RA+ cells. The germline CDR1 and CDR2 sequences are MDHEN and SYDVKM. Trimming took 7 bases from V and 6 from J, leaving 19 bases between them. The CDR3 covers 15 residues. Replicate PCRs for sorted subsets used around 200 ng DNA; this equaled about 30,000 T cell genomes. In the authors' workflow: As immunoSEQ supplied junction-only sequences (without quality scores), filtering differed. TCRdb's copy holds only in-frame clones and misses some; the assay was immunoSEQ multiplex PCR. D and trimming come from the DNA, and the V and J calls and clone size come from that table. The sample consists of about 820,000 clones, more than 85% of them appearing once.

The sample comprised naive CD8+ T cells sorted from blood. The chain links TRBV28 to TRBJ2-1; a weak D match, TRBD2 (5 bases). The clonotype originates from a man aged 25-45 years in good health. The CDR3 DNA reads TGTGCCAGCAACCCCGGAGGCAGGTCGGTCAATGAGCAGTTCTTC. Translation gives CASNPGGRSVNEQFF. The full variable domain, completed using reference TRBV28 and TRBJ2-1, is DVKVTQSSRYLVKRTGEKVFLECVQDMDHENMFWYRQDPGLGLRLIYFSYDVKMKEKGDIPEGYSVSREKKERFSLILESASTNQTSMYLCASNPGGRSVNEQFFGPGTRLTVL.